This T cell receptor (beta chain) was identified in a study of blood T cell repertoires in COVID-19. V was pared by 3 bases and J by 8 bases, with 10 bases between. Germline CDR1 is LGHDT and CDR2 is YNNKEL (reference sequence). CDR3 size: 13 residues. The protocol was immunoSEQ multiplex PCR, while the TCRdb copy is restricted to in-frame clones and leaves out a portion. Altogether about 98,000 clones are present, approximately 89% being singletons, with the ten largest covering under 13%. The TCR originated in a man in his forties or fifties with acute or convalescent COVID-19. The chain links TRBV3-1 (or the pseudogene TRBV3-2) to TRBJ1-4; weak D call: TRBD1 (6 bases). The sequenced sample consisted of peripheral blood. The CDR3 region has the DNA TGTGCCAGCAGCCAGGGGGGGGCAGAAAAACTGTTTTTT. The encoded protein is CASSQGGAEKLFF.